The present T cell receptor beta chain was sequenced within a study of CD8+CD57+ T cells in acquired aplastic anemia. Across the study: Yields of DNA that came from sorted CD4+ and CD8+ cells averaged 3.2 ug. Study outcomes and limitations: Comparison of patients with controls identified about 30 shared CD8+ CDR3 sequences.

Profiling of TCR beta VDJ combinations and CDR3 sequences used genomic DNA as template. TCRdb independently ran MiXCR on the reads; one entry per CDR3 protein. This repertoire shows roughly 98,000 distinct CDR3 sequences, roughly two thirds found once; its top ten account for 50% to 70%. Germline V gene sequence: CDR1 LNHNV, CDR2 YYDKDF (reference sequence). CDR3 length: 10 amino acids. V gave up 0 bases and J gave up 7 bases, with 0 bases separating them. This clonotype was seen a few times. Its antigen is still unknown. Previously, flow cytometry had revealed CD8+CD57+ cell expansion in the patients chosen for sequencing. The cohort consisted entirely of patients having severe acquired aplastic anemia. Blood samples were obtained from patients who had received no prior therapy.

The receptor was isolated from a human donor with aplastic anemia. The chain combines TRBV15 with TRBJ2-5; unclear D gene. Sequenced material: sorted CD4+, CD8+, or CD8+CD57+ T cells (not recorded which) from PBMCs. The CDR3 sequence is CATSRETQYF. The CDR3 DNA reads as TGTGCCACCAGCAGAGAGACCCAGTACTTC.